The TCR beta chain under discussion was sequenced for a study of T cells in Graves' hyperthyroidism and ophthalmopathy. V lost 4 bases, J lost 0 bases, and 4 bases stayed unmatched. The germline V gene encodes CDR1 SGHRS and CDR2 YFSETQ. This CDR3 comprises 15 residues. Hyperthyroidism, newly diagnosed and lasting under 2 months, affected patients aged 18 to 65. Amplification targeted TCR beta CDR3 regions from RNA transcripts. An initial round of RT-PCR targeting the TCR CDR3 relied on the HTBI primer set. MiXCR was run by TCRdb on the multiplex PCR reads, yielding one entry per CDR3 protein. The repertoire holds around 430,000 distinct CDR3 sequences, with 14% to 15% as singletons. For this clonotype: Its antigen is unidentified.

General observations from the study: Most clonotypes expanded in thyroid above 0.001 were likewise present in blood.

The sequenced sample was blood. V is TRBV5-1 and J is TRBJ1-1, with 9 bases fitting TRBD1. The source of this sequence is a woman between 25 and 40 years old with Graves' hyperthyroidism. CDR3 in DNA: TGCGCCAGCAGCGCGGGACAGGGCGTGAACACTGAAGCTTTCTTT. It encodes CASSAGQGVNTEAFF.